The 13 T cell receptor beta chains below all came from one sample that was sequenced in a study of cytomegalovirus exposure and HLA in healthy donors. Data came from immunoSEQ multiplex PCR; TCRdb stores just in-frame clones and leaves some out. Of tens of thousands of clones in the sample, roughly 89% were seen once. The specimen sequenced was PBMCs. The receptors come from a woman between 18 and 30 years old in good health and CMV-seropositive.

Written as DNA, the CDR3 is TGTGCCAGCAGCTTGGGAGATTACGAGCAGTACTTC. The encoded protein is CASSLGDYEQYF. The V and J genes are TRBV5-5 and TRBJ2-7, with unresolved D. The CDR3 has 12 residues. V lost 0 bases to trimming and J lost 4 bases, with 5 bases between them. Looked up from germline, CDR1 is SGHKS and CDR2 is YYEKEE (reference sequence).

The chain couples TRBV5-6 to TRBJ1-2; no definite D call. This CDR3 has 15 amino acids. V lost 0 bases to trimming and J lost 3 bases, with 12 bases between them. Germline CDR1 reads SGHDT; CDR2 reads YYEEEE. The CDR3 DNA sequence: TGTGCCAGCAGCTTGGGATATATCGGGGACTATGGCTACACCTTC. The encoded protein is CASSLGYIGDYGYTF.

The chain recombines TRBV7-9 with TRBJ2-7, with D possibly TRBD2 on 6 matching bases. V was trimmed by 2 bases and J by 1 base, leaving 9 bases between them. Germline lookup yields CDR1 SEHNR and CDR2 FQNEAQ (reference sequence). The CDR3 runs 14 residues. The CDR3 spells CASSLSRGSYEQYF. In DNA, the CDR3 is TGTGCCAGCAGCTTATCTCGGGGGTCCTACGAGCAGTACTTC.

V and J are TRBV4-3 and TRBJ2-1, with D perhaps TRBD2 (6 bases). The CDR3 is 13 residues long. Germline V gives CDR1 LGHNA, CDR2 YSLEER. The germline V and J ends were trimmed by 2 bases and 10 bases, with 12 bases remaining between them. The CDR3 is CASSQMEGYEQFF. The CDR3 DNA sequence: TGCGCCAGCAGCCAAATGGAGGGCTACGAGCAGTTCTTC.

The chain carries TRBV28 and TRBJ2-3; D remains unclear. Trimming removed 6 bases at V and 0 bases at J, with 16 bases between. This CDR3 comprises 16 residues. Germline values: CDR1 MDHEN, CDR2 SYDVKM. CDR3 residues: CASSSTRPSSTDTQYF. CDR3 bases: TGTGCCAGCAGCTCAACCAGGCCCAGTAGCACAGATACGCAGTATTTT.

The CDR3 protein is CASSVAPPAGNTIYF. The CDR3 nucleotides are TGTGCCAGCAGCGTAGCCCCACCGGCTGGAAACACCATATATTTT. The chain has TRBV9 and TRBJ1-3, with D unclear. The CDR3 has 15 residues. V was shortened by 0 bases and J by 2 bases, with 9 bases between the two germline ends. The germline V gene encodes CDR1 SGDLS and CDR2 YYNGEE.

A single count supports this clone. J is TRBJ2-2 and V is TRBV2, with D unresolved. Germline V gene lookup returns CDR1 SNHLY and CDR2 FYNNEI. The CDR3 runs 13 residues. Trimming left V 6 bases short and J 6 bases short, with 11 bases between. This CDR3 reads CASRPSVPGELFF. The CDR3 nucleotides are TGTGCCAGCAGACCGAGCGTTCCCGGGGAGCTGTTTTTT.

A few counts support this clone. The rearrangement uses TRBV9 and TRBJ2-3; a weak D match, TRBD1 (5 bases). Germline V gene sequence: CDR1 SGDLS, CDR2 YYNGEE. V was trimmed by 0 bases and J by 5 bases, leaving 7 bases between them. The CDR3 is 13 amino acids. CDR3 residues: CASSVGQGDTQYF. In nucleotides, the CDR3 is TGTGCCAGCAGCGTAGGGCAGGGAGATACGCAGTATTTT.

This CDR3 reads CASSNRDIGQFF. The CDR3 DNA reads TGTGCCAGCAGTAACCGGGACATTGGGCAGTTCTTC. V usage is TRBV6-6 and J usage is TRBJ2-1, with D tentatively TRBD1 (6 bases). Trimming took 5 bases from V and 12 from J, leaving 14 bases between them. The CDR3 totals 12 residues. The germline CDR1 and CDR2 sequences are MNHNY and SVGAGI (reference sequence).

This rearrangement joins TRBV6-5 to TRBJ2-1; D remains ambiguous. Between the trimmed V and J ends, which lost 8 bases and 5 bases, there was a span of 13 bases. Germline lookup yields CDR1 MNHEY and CDR2 SVGAGI. The CDR3 loop spans 13 amino acids. As DNA, the CDR3 is TGTGCCAGCTCATCGACGGAGAACAATGAGCAGTTCTTC. It specifies CASSSTENNEQFF.

In this sample, this clone turned up once. This chain joins TRBV7-9 and TRBJ2-1, with a weak D call TRBD2 (5 bases). Trimming pared 0 bases from V and 10 bases from J, leaving 10 bases between. The CDR3 extends over 13 amino acids. The V gene's germline CDR1 is SEHNR and CDR2 FQNEAQ (reference sequence). The CDR3 spells CASSLADYREQFF. CDR3 nucleotide sequence: TGTGCCAGCAGCTTAGCAGACTACCGAGAGCAGTTCTTC.

CDR3 sequence: CAISDSWGADTQYF. As DNA, the CDR3 is TGTGCCATCAGTGATAGTTGGGGGGCAGATACGCAGTATTTT. This chain joins TRBV10-3 and TRBJ2-3; maybe TRBD2 (6 bases). Germline V gene data show CDR1 as ENHRY and CDR2 as SYGVKD. Trimming took 3 bases from V and 4 from J, leaving 11 bases between them. CDR3 length: 14 amino acids.

For the CDR3, the DNA is TGTGCCAGCAGCCCGGGACAAATATTCTATGGCTACACCTTC. Its translation is CASSPGQIFYGYTF. This chain connects TRBV4-2 to TRBJ1-2, with D possibly being TRBD1 (6 bases). This CDR3 is built from 14 residues. Looked up from germline, CDR1 is LGHNA and CDR2 is YNFKEQ. Trimming shortened V by 4 bases and J by 4 bases, and 13 bases separated the two germline ends.